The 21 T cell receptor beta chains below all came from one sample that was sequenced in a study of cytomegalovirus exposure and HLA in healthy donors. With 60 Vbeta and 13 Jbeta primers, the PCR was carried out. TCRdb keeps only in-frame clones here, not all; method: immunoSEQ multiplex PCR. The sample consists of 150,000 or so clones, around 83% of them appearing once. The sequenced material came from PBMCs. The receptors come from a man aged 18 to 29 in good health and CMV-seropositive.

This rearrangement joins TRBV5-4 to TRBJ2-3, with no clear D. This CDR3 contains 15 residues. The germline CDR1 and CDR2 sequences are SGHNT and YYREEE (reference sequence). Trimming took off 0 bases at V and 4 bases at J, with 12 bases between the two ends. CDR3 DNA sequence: TGTGCCAGCAGCTTGGCCAGGTTCACGGCAGATACGCAGTATTTT. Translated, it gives CASSLARFTADTQYF. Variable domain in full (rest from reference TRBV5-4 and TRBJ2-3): ETGVTQSPTHLIKTRGQQVTLRCSSQSGHNTVSWYQQALGQGPQFIFQYYREEENGRGNFPPRFSGLQFPNYSSELNVNALELDDSALYLCASSLARFTADTQYFGPGTRLTVL.

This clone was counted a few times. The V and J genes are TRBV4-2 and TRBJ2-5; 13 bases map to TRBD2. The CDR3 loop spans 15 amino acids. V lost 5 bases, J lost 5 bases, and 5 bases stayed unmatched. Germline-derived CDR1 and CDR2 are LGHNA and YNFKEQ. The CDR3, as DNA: TGTGCCAGCAGCACTAGCGGGGGGGCCTTGGAGACCCAGTACTTC. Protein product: CASSTSGGALETQYF.

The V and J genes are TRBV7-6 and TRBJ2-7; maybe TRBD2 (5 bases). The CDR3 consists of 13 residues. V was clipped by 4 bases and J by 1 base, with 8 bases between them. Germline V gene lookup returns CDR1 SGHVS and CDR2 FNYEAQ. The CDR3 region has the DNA TGTGCCAGCAGCTCCGGGGAGTCCTACGAGCAGTACTTC. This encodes CASSSGESYEQYF.

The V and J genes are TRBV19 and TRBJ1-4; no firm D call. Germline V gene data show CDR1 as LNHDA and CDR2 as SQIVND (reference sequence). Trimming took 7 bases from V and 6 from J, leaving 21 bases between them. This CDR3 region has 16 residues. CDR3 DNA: TGTGCCAGTACTAACTACGCCTCCGGGTCCTATGAAAAACTGTTTTTT. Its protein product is CASTNYASGSYEKLFF. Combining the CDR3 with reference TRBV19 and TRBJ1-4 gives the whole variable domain DGGITQSPKYLFRKEGQNVTLSCEQNLNHDAMYWYRQDPGQGLRLIYYSQIVNDFQKGDIAEGYSVSREKKESFPLTVTSAQKNPTAFYLCASTNYASGSYEKLFFGSGTQLSVL.

DNA for the CDR3: TGTGCCAGCAGTTACTCCGGACAGACTAATGAAAAACTGTTTTTT. Its protein product is CASSYSGQTNEKLFF. The chain joins TRBV6-5 to TRBJ1-4; a possible D gene is TRBD1 (6 bases). Trimming cost V 0 bases and J 2 bases, with 7 bases left between them. This CDR3 region has 15 residues. CDR1 and CDR2 (germline): MNHEY, SVGAGI.

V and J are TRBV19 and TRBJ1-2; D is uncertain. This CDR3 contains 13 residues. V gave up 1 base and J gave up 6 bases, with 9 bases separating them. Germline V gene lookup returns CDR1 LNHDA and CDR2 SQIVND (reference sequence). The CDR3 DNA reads TGTGCCAGTAGTATAGTAACCAGCGATGGCTACACCTTC. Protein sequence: CASSIVTSDGYTF. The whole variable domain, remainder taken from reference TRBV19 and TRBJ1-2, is DGGITQSPKYLFRKEGQNVTLSCEQNLNHDAMYWYRQDPGQGLRLIYYSQIVNDFQKGDIAEGYSVSREKKESFPLTVTSAQKNPTAFYLCASSIVTSDGYTFGSGTRLTVV.

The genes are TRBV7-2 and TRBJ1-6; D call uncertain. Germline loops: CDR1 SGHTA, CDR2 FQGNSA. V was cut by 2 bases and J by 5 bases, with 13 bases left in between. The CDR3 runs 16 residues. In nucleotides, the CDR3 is TGTGCCAGCAGCTTACCCTCAGAAAGTAATAATTCACCCCTCCACTTT. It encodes CASSLPSESNNSPLHF.

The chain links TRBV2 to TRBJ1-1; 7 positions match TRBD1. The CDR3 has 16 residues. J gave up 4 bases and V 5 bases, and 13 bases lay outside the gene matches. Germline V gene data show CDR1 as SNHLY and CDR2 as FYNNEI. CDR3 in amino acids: CASSLTPGQSATEAFF. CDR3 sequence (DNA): TGTGCCAGCAGTCTGACTCCGGGACAGTCAGCCACTGAAGCTTTCTTT.

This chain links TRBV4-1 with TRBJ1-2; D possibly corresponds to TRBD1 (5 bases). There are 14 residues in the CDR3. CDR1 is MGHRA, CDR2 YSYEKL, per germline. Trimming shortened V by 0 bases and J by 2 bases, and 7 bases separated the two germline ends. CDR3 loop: CASSQDRGNYGYTF. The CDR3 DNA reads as TGCGCCAGCAGCCAAGACCGGGGGAACTATGGCTACACCTTC.

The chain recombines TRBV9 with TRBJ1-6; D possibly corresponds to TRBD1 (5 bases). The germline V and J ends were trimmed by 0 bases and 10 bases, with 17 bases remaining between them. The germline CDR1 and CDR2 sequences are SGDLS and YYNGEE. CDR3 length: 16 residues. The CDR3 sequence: CASSVDQGNKRSPLHF. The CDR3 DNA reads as TGTGCCAGCAGCGTAGATCAGGGTAATAAGAGGTCACCCCTCCACTTT.

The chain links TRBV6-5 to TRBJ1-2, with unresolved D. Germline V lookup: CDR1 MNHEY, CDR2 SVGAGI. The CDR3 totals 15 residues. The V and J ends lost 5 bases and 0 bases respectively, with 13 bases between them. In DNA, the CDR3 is TGTGCCAGCAGTCCAGAGGCCTTAGCTAACTATGGCTACACCTTC. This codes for CASSPEALANYGYTF.

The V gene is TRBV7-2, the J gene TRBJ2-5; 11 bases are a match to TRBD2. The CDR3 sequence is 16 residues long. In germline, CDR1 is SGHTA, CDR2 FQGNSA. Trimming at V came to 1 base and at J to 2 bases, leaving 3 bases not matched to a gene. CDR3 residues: CASSLGPSGGQETQYF. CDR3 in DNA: TGTGCCAGCAGCTTAGGTCCTAGCGGGGGGCAAGAGACCCAGTACTTC. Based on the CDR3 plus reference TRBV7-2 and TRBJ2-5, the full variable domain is GAGVSQSPSNKVTEKGKDVELRCDPISGHTALYWYRQSLGQGLEFLIYFQGNSAPDKSGLPSDRFSAERTGGSVSTLTIQRTQQEDSAVYLCASSLGPSGGQETQYFGPGTRLLVL.

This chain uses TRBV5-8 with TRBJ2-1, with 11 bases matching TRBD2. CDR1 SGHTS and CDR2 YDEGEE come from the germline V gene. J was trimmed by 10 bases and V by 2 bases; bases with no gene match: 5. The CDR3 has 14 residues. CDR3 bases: TGTGCCAGCAGCTTCGTAGCGGGGGGGCGGGAGCAGTTCTTC. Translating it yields CASSFVAGGREQFF.

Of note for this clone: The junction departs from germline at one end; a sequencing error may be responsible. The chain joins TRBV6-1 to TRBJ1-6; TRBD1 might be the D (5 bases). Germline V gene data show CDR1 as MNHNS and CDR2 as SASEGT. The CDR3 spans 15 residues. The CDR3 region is CAGSEAAGKNSPLHF. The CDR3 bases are TGTGCCGGCAGTGAAGCGGCAGGGAAGAATTCACCCCTCCACTTT.

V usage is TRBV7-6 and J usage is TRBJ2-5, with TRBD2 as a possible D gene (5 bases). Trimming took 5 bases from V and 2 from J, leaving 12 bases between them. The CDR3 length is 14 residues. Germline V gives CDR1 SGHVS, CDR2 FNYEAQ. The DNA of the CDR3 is TGTGCCAGCAGCCTCTGGACGGGACAAGAGACCCAGTACTTC. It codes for CASSLWTGQETQYF.

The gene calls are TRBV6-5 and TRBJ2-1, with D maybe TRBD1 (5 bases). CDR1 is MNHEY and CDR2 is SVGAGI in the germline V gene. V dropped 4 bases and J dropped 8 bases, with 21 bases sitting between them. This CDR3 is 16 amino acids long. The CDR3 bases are TGTGCCAGCAGTTCCCATGTGGGGCAGGGAAACTATGAGCAGTTCTTC. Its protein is CASSSHVGQGNYEQFF.

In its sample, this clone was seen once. The CDR3, as DNA: TGTGCCAGCAGTACAGTGAACTCACCCCTCCACTTT. Encoded protein: CASSTVNSPLHF. The chain uses TRBV28 and TRBJ1-6, with unresolved D. The CDR3 runs 12 residues. Per germline, CDR1 MDHEN and CDR2 SYDVKM. Trimming cost V 5 bases and J 10 bases, with 9 bases left between them.

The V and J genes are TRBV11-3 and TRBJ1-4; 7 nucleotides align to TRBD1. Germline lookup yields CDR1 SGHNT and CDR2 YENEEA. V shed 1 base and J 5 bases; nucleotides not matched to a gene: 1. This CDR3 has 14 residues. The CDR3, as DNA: TGTGCCAGCAGCTTAGCACAGGGGAATGAAAAACTGTTTTTT. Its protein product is CASSLAQGNEKLFF.

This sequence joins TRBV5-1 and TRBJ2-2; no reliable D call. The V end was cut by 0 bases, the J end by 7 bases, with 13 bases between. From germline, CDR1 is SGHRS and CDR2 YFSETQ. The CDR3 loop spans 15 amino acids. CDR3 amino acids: CASSLELSGFGELFF. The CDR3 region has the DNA TGCGCCAGCAGCTTGGAACTCTCGGGTTTCGGGGAGCTGTTTTTT.

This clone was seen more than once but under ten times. CDR3 DNA sequence: TGCGCCAGCAGCGGACAGGGTGGCGGCACTGAAGCTTTCTTT. Protein product: CASSGQGGGTEAFF. The rearrangement uses TRBV4-3 and TRBJ1-1; TRBD1 aligns across 8 bases. CDR1 LGHNA and CDR2 YSLEER come from the germline V gene. CDR3 length equals 14 residues. V shed 5 bases and J 4 bases; nucleotides not matched to a gene: 6.

The CDR3 is CASSDLRAFF. DNA for the CDR3: TGTGCCAGCAGTGACTTGAGAGCTTTCTTT. The J gene is TRBJ1-1, the V gene TRBV6-1; no reliable D call. Between the trimmed V and J ends, which lost 3 bases and 10 bases, there was a span of 6 bases. Per the germline V gene, CDR1 is MNHNS and CDR2 is SASEGT. The CDR3 is made up of 10 amino acids.